This TCR beta chain was obtained from a study of T cell changes during pregnancy in multiple sclerosis. Using immunoSEQ multiplex PCR, the repertoire was profiled, and TCRdb retains in-frame clones only, with some absent. The sample carries 45,000 to 55,000 clones, approximately 94% recorded once. V was clipped by 2 bases and J by 3 bases, with 4 bases between them. The CDR3 loop spans 13 amino acids. Germline CDR1 reads LNHDA; CDR2 reads SQIVND (reference sequence). This clonotype was obtained from a female donor with multiple sclerosis, enrolled in a pregnancy study. This chain links TRBV19 with TRBJ2-2, with D uncertain. This material consisted of CD8+ T cells from peripheral blood mononuclear cells, taken before pregnancy. The CDR3 sequence: CASSITDTGELFF. DNA of the CDR3: TGTGCCAGTAGTATAACAGACACCGGGGAGCTGTTTTTT.